Below are 3 T cell receptor beta chains sequenced from a single sample in a study of neurological immune-mediated disorders. Time point noted: longitudinal time-point 3. TCRdb ran MiXCR on the 5' RACE reads and lists one entry per CDR3 protein. Here the sample spans about 49,000 distinct CDR3 sequences, roughly 8% being singletons. The sequenced material came from PBMCs. Receptors were obtained from a woman aged 40 to 50 in good health.

This clonotype appeared many times. The chain recombines TRBV20-1 with TRBJ2-7; tentative D call: TRBD1 (6 bases). CDR1 and CDR2 from the germline V gene are DFQATT and SNEGSKA (reference sequence). The V end lost 0 bases, the J end lost 4 bases, and 10 bases lay between the germline ends. The CDR3 loop spans 13 amino acids. CDR3 residues: CSARDRGHYEQYF. The CDR3 region has the DNA TGCAGTGCTAGAGATAGGGGACATTACGAGCAGTACTTC.

V usage is TRBV4-3 and J usage is TRBJ1-6, with D maybe TRBD1 (5 bases). CDR3 size: 15 residues. The germline V gene has CDR1 LGHNA and CDR2 YSLEER. Trimming removed 1 base at V and 8 bases at J, with 12 bases between. The CDR3 is CASSQGSGGDSPLHF. The CDR3 region has the DNA TGCGCCAGCAGCCAAGGGAGTGGGGGTGATTCACCCCTCCACTTT.

This clonotype was counted at least ten times. The chain carries TRBV6-2 or TRBV6-3 and TRBJ1-1; 9 positions agree with TRBD1. The length of the CDR3 is 18 residues. The germline V gene encodes CDR1 MNHEY and CDR2 SVGEGT. J gave up 2 bases and V 2 bases, and 12 bases lay outside the gene matches. Here the CDR3 DNA reads TGTGCCAGCAGTTACAAGCTGGGACAGGGAGGTTCAAACACTGAAGCTTTCTTT. It yields the protein CASSYKLGQGGSNTEAFF.